This paragraph reports one TCR beta chain. These data belong to a study of OX40 agonist ivuxolimab in advanced cancers. TCRdb's table, derived via immunoSEQ multiplex PCR, lists solely in-frame clones and lacks some. The table records some 94,000 clones, more than 95% of them present only once. CDR3 length equals 12 residues. Germline CDR1 is SQVTM and CDR2 is ANQGSEA. Trimming left V 1 base short and J 2 bases short, with 5 bases between. This chain links TRBV29-1 with TRBJ1-1; D unclear. The receptor was derived from an adult with an advanced solid tumor such as melanoma, head and neck, liver or kidney cancer. This sample comprised CD4+ or CD8+ T cells sorted from blood, obtained in a trial of the OX40 agonist ivuxolimab. Written as DNA, the CDR3 is TGCAGCGTTGAAGGGAGCAACACTGAAGCTTTCTTT. Encoded protein: CSVEGSNTEAFF.